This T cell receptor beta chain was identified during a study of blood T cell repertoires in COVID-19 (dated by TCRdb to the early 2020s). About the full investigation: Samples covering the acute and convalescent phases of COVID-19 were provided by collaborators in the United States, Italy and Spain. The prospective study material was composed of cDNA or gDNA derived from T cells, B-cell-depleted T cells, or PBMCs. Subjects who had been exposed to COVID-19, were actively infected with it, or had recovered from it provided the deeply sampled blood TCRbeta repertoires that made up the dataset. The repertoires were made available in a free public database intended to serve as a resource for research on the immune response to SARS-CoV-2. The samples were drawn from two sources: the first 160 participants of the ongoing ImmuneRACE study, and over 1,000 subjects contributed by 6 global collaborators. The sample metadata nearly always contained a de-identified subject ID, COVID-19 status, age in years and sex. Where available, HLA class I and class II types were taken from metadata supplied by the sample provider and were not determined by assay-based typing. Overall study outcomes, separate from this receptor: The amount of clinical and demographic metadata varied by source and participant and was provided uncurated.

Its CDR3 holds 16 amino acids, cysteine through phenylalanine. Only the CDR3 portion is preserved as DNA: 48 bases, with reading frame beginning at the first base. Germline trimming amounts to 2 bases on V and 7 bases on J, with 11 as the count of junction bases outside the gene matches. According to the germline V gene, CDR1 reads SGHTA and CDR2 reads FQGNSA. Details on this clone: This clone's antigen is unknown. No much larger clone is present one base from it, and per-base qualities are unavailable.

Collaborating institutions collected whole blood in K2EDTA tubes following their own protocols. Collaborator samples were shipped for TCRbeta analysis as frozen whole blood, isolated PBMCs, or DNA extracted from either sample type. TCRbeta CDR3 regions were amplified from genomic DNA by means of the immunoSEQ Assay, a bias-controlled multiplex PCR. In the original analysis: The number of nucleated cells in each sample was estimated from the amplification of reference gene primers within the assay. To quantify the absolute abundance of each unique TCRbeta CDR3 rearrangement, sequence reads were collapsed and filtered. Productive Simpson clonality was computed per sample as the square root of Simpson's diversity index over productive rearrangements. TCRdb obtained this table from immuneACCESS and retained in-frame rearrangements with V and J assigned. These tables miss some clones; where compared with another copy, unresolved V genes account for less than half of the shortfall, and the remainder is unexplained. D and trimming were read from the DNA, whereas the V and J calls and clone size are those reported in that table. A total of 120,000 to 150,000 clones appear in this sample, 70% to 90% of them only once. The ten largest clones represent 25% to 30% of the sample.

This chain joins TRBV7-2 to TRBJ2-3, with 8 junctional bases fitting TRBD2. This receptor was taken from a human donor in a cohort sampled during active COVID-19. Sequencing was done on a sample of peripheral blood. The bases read TGTGCCAGCAGCTTAATCCTAGCGGGTACTACTAATACGCAGTATTTT. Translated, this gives CASSLILAGTTNTQYF.